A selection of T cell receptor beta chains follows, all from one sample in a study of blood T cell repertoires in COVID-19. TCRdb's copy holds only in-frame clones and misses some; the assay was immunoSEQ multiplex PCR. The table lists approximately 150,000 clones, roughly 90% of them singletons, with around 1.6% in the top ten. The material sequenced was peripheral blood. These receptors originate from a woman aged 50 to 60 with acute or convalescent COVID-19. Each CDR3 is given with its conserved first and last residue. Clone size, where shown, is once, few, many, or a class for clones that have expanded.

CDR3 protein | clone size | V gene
CASSSGQALSTDTQYF | NA | TRBV7-2
CASSKEGQGNSPLHF | NA | TRBV5-1
CASSLGRNTEAFF | NA | TRBV7-2
CASSMGYRSSYNEQFF | NA | TRBV19
CASSPTGVGNEQFF | once | TRBV5-1
CASSLGPRVRETQYF | NA | TRBV7-7
CASSSGQSLNYGYTF | NA | TRBV5-6
CASSPKGRAQNSPLHF | NA | TRBV3-1/TRBV3-2
CASSLVSGGNTYEQYF | NA | TRBV7-8
CASSLQGYEAFF | NA | TRBV12-3/TRBV12-4
CAWSARDTRATGELFF | NA | TRBV30
CASQGHGYTF | NA | TRBV19
CASSIGAREDEKLFF | NA | TRBV19
CASSITRAYTEAFF | NA | TRBV19
CASSPLPGYTEAFF | NA | TRBV7-9
CASASSSYNEQFF | few | TRBV12-5
CASSYGTGGANYGYTF | NA | TRBV5-1
CASSLGGGYEQFF | NA | TRBV5-5
CASSSSGRDEQFF | NA | TRBV7-3
CASSFHMNTEAFF | NA | TRBV7-2
CATSRPGQGAYNEQFF | NA | TRBV15
CASSQEGGGSYEQYF | NA | TRBV3-1/TRBV3-2
CASSVGQTANYGYTF | once | TRBV5-1
CASRRLGQGSGANVLTF | NA | TRBV19
CASSLIATSGGADTQYF | NA | TRBV11-2
CASESGGTEAFF | few | TRBV19
CASSLDPGLARGTQYF | NA | TRBV7-2
CASGTDTYNEQFF | NA | TRBV5-4
CASSSQTANNSPLHF | once | TRBV11-2
CASSPEQTNTGELFF | NA | TRBV18
CASRLGDREGTEAFF | NA | TRBV12-2
CAWSPGTSGNPFSGANVLTF | NA | TRBV30
CASSLTSAKNEQFF | NA | TRBV7-3
CASSLGTNTEAFF | NA | TRBV7-9